Listed below are T cell receptor beta chains from one sample, sequenced in a study of cytomegalovirus exposure and HLA in healthy donors. TCRdb's table, derived via immunoSEQ multiplex PCR, lists solely in-frame clones and lacks some. Counted here are 180,000 or so clones, almost 80% occurring once; the ten biggest clones make up over 13%. Sequencing used PBMCs. These receptors came from a man in his fifties or sixties in good health and CMV-seropositive. Both conserved end residues are part of each CDR3. Fields, in order: CDR3 protein, CDR3 DNA, clone size, J gene, D gene, V gene. A D gene is named only where the DNA matches it firmly. The size entry is marked missing in some rows and otherwise reads once, few, many or a size class.

CASSGQGNSNQPQHF TGTGCCAGCAGTGGACAGGGGAACAGCAATCAGCCCCAGCATTTT . TRBJ1-5 TRBD1 TRBV6-5
CASSFSGTDTQYF TGTGCCAGCAGTTTTTCCGGCACAGATACGCAGTATTTT . TRBJ2-3 . TRBV28
CASSWGGQGGETQYF TGTGCCAGCAGCTGGGGGGGACAGGGCGGGGAGACCCAGTACTTC . TRBJ2-5 TRBD1 TRBV5-6
CASSLGQGARNTEAFF TGTGCCAGCAGTTTAGGGCAGGGGGCGAGGAACACTGAAGCTTTCTTT once TRBJ1-1 TRBD1 TRBV28
CASSRQGGWETQYF TGTGCCAGCAGCCGACAGGGAGGTTGGGAGACCCAGTACTTC . TRBJ2-5 . TRBV7-9
CASSGRQGLAEAFF TGTGCCAGCAGTGGACGTCAGGGTTTGGCTGAAGCTTTCTTT . TRBJ1-1 . TRBV6-5
CASSRTRSASTDTQYF TGCGCCAGCAGCCGCACTAGGTCCGCTAGCACAGATACGCAGTATTTT . TRBJ2-3 . TRBV4-3
CASSGDRVSGETQYF TGTGCCAGCAGTGGGGACAGGGTATCTGGAGAGACCCAGTACTTC . TRBJ2-5 TRBD1 TRBV2
CASSPRQVDSSGANVLTF TGTGCCAGCAGCCCCAGACAGGTGGATTCTTCTGGGGCCAACGTCCTGACTTTC . TRBJ2-6 . TRBV7-3
CATSRDRGQSTQYF TGTGCCACCAGCAGGGACAGGGGTCAATCAACCCAGTACTTC . TRBJ2-5 TRBD1 TRBV15
CASSPASGDSPLHF TGTGCCAGCTCACCCGCGTCAGGGGATTCACCCCTCCACTTT . TRBJ1-6 . TRBV18
CASSPGQGEGTQYF TGCGCCAGCAGCCCGGGACAGGGGGAGGGGACCCAGTACTTC . TRBJ2-5 TRBD1 TRBV5-1
CASGRKGGSSPLHF TGTGCCAGCGGAAGGAAGGGGGGGAGTTCACCCCTCCACTTT few TRBJ1-6 . TRBV6-1
CASRLTGVEQFF TGTGCCAGCAGATTAACAGGGGTTGAGCAGTTCTTC . TRBJ2-1 TRBD1 TRBV7-2
CASSQTDQPQHF TGCGCCAGCAGCCAAACGGATCAGCCCCAGCATTTT . TRBJ1-5 . TRBV4-1
CASRPGQIPGELFF TGTGCCAGCAGGCCGGGACAAATCCCCGGGGAGCTGTTTTTT . TRBJ2-2 . TRBV28
CASSELLTDTQYF TGTGCCAGCAGTGAACTTCTAACAGATACGCAGTATTTT . TRBJ2-3 . TRBV2
CASSQDYGPGAQYF TGTGCCAGCAGCCAAGATTACGGCCCGGGAGCCCAGTACTTC . TRBJ2-5 . TRBV4-2
CASSRDSKGGSPLHF TGTGCCAGCAGCAGGGACAGCAAAGGCGGTTCACCCCTCCACTTT once TRBJ1-6 TRBD1 TRBV5-4
CASSFMVGSGNTIYF TGTGCCAGCAGCTTTATGGTCGGGTCTGGAAACACCATATATTTT . TRBJ1-3 . TRBV7-9
CASSLAELYEQYF TGCGCCAGCAGCTTGGCGGAGCTCTACGAGCAGTACTTC . TRBJ2-7 . TRBV5-1
CASSPTGRDTGELFF TGTGCCAGCAGCCCGACAGGGCGAGACACCGGGGAGCTGTTTTTT . TRBJ2-2 TRBD1 TRBV5-6
CASRPGQGASEQFF TGTGCCAGCAGACCGGGACAGGGGGCCAGTGAGCAGTTCTTC few TRBJ2-1 TRBD1 TRBV7-7
CASSLATEAFF TGTGCCAGCAGCCTGGCCACTGAAGCTTTCTTT . TRBJ1-1 . TRBV6-5
CATATSTGTVSGLYSNQPQHF TGTGCCACCGCTACGAGCACCGGGACAGTCTCGGGCCTTTATAGCAATCAGCCCCAGCATTTT . TRBJ1-5 . TRBV21-1
CTSSEGQSSGNTIYF TGTACCAGCTCAGAGGGACAGAGCTCTGGAAACACCATATATTTT . TRBJ1-3 TRBD1 TRBV18
CSVEGGGRGKVDEQFF TGCAGCGTTGAAGGAGGAGGCAGGGGTAAAGTGGATGAGCAGTTCTTC . TRBJ2-1 . TRBV29-1
CASSPEQINTEAFF TGCGCCAGCAGCCCGGAGCAGATAAACACTGAAGCTTTCTTT . TRBJ1-1 . TRBV5-1
CAISESGQPNTEAFF TGTGCCATCAGTGAGTCGGGACAGCCGAACACTGAAGCTTTCTTT . TRBJ1-1 TRBD1 TRBV10-3
CASRVTEVNTEAFF TGTGCCAGCAGGGTAACAGAAGTGAACACTGAAGCTTTCTTT . TRBJ1-1 . TRBV2
CATSKPRQGGGDTQYF TGTGCCACCAGCAAACCCAGACAGGGCGGTGGAGATACGCAGTATTTT . TRBJ2-3 TRBD1 TRBV15
CASSVGLAGVETQYF TGTGCCAGCAGCGTAGGCCTAGCGGGGGTGGAGACCCAGTACTTC . TRBJ2-5 TRBD2 TRBV9
CASSLWTGGETQYF TGTGCCAGCAGCTTGTGGACGGGGGGGGAGACCCAGTACTTC . TRBJ2-5 TRBD2 TRBV5-8
CASSLTTGNEQYF TGTGCCAGCAGCTTGACGACAGGGAATGAGCAGTACTTC . TRBJ2-7 TRBD1 TRBV5-4
CASSLWRLAGASGEQFF TGTGCCAGCAGTTTATGGAGACTAGCGGGGGCCTCGGGGGAGCAGTTCTTC . TRBJ2-1 TRBD2 TRBV28
CASQQEGLGYTF TGTGCCAGCCAACAGGAAGGCTTAGGCTACACCTTC . TRBJ1-2 . TRBV19
CASNYIGQGKEAFF TGTGCCAGCAACTACATCGGACAGGGGAAGGAAGCTTTCTTT . TRBJ1-1 TRBD1 TRBV6-6
CASSSIRTGANEKLFF TGTGCCAGCAGTTCGATAAGGACAGGGGCTAATGAAAAACTGTTTTTT . TRBJ1-4 TRBD1 TRBV6-5
CASSPGQIYEQYF TGTGCCAGCAGCCCGGGACAGATTTACGAGCAGTACTTC . TRBJ2-7 TRBD1 TRBV27
CASSPGGSYNEQFF TGTGCCAGCAGTCCAGGGGGCTCTTACAATGAGCAGTTCTTC . TRBJ2-1 TRBD1 TRBV28
CASSLATGSSYNEQFF TGTGCCAGCAGCTTAGCGACCGGGAGCTCCTACAATGAGCAGTTCTTC . TRBJ2-1 . TRBV7-2
CASSQPTVSSGANVLTF TGCGCCAGCAGCCAACCGACAGTTAGCTCTGGGGCCAACGTCCTGACTTTC . TRBJ2-6 . TRBV4-1
CASEGASSYEQYF TGTGCCAGCGAAGGAGCGAGCTCCTACGAGCAGTACTTC few TRBJ2-7 . TRBV28